The 11 T cell receptor beta chains below were found in one sample sequenced in a study of long-term antiretroviral therapy in people with HIV. A v3.0 immunoSEQ assay was performed at survey level. Produced via immunoSEQ multiplex PCR; TCRdb's table is partial and in-frame only. The repertoire holds roughly 30,000 clones, with roughly 88% as singletons. The starting material was unsorted PBMCs, obtained 2.7 to 2.8 years after starting antiretroviral therapy. These receptors were collected from a man aged 30-40 years with HIV.

The CDR3 loop is CASSLDGTGLYEQYF. The CDR3 DNA is TGTGCCAGCAGCTTAGACGGGACAGGGTTGTACGAGCAGTACTTC. The V and J genes are TRBV7-9 and TRBJ2-7; 9 bases agree with TRBD1. There are 15 residues in the CDR3. V shed 1 base and J 4 bases; nucleotides not matched to a gene: 5. Germline CDR1 SEHNR, CDR2 FQNEAQ (reference sequence).

V gene TRBV11-2 combines with J gene TRBJ2-7, with D perhaps matching TRBD1 (6 bases). Germline lookup yields CDR1 SGHAT and CDR2 FQNNGV. This CDR3 has 15 residues. Deletions cut 0 bases from V and 4 bases from J, with 13 bases between. DNA of the CDR3: TGTGCCAGCAGCTTAGACCGGGCAGGGGCTTACGAGCAGTACTTC. Translated: CASSLDRAGAYEQYF.

This rearrangement joins TRBV4-1 to TRBJ1-4; D is possibly TRBD1 (5 bases). Trimming stripped 1 base from V and 7 bases from J, with 16 bases between. The CDR3 is 16 residues long. The germline V gene has CDR1 MGHRA and CDR2 YSYEKL. The CDR3: CASSQGTSWGIEKLFF. The CDR3 region has the DNA TGCGCCAGCAGCCAAGGGACGAGTTGGGGGATTGAAAAACTGTTTTTT.

The rearrangement uses TRBV2 and TRBJ1-3; the D gene is possibly TRBD1 (6 bases). The CDR3 totals 16 residues. V was trimmed by 11 bases and J by 4 bases, leaving 24 bases between them. Germline loops: CDR1 SNHLY, CDR2 FYNNEI. The CDR3 loop is CALWGEGDNKGNTIYF. The CDR3 DNA reads as TGTGCCCTATGGGGGGAAGGGGACAATAAAGGAAACACCATATATTTT.

The rearrangement joins TRBV10-1 to TRBJ1-2; D is unresolved. Germline values: CDR1 WNHNN, CDR2 SYGVQD (reference sequence). Trimming stripped 5 bases from V and 4 bases from J, with 20 bases between. The CDR3 has 16 residues. The CDR3 sequence is CASSQCPSRKTYGYTF. The CDR3 region has the DNA TGCGCCAGCAGTCAGTGCCCATCGCGAAAGACCTATGGCTACACCTTC.

The genes are TRBV6-1 and TRBJ2-7, with D perhaps TRBD1 (6 bases). V was pared by 11 bases and J by 5 bases, with 22 bases between. Germline CDR1 reads MNHNS; CDR2 reads SASEGT. CDR3 length: 14 residues. The CDR3 DNA reads as TGTGCCGGCTCCAGGGGCCCCGGCTCGGACGAGCAGTACTTC. Translated, it gives CAGSRGPGSDEQYF.

The chain links TRBV6-4 to TRBJ2-3; tentatively, D is TRBD1 (6 bases). Trimming removed 0 bases from V and 4 bases from J, with 11 bases in between. Germline values: CDR1 MRHNA, CDR2 SNTAGT. The CDR3 is 15 amino acids. The CDR3 bases are TGTGCCAGCAGTGACTCAGGGGGTGGTCCAGATACGCAGTATTTT. It is translated as CASSDSGGGPDTQYF.

This clone is classed as medium-sized (0.01 to 0.1%). CDR3 bases: TGTGCCAGCAGTGAAGCTCTAGTTGGGAGACTAGAAGACAATGAGCAGTTCTTC. It specifies CASSEALVGRLEDNEQFF. V and J are TRBV2 and TRBJ2-1; tentative D call: TRBD2 (6 bases). This CDR3 contains 18 residues. Trimming shortened V by 0 bases and J by 5 bases, and 20 bases separated the two germline ends. The germline V gene encodes CDR1 SNHLY and CDR2 FYNNEI.

This clone was seen a handful of times. The chain uses TRBV4-1 and TRBJ2-3; TRBD1 matches 7 bases. The CDR3 runs 14 residues. V lost 0 bases, J lost 5 bases, and 2 bases stayed unmatched. Germline CDR1 reads MGHRA; CDR2 reads YSYEKL. The CDR3 DNA is TGCGCCAGCAGCCAAGATCCAGGGGGAGATACGCAGTATTTT. Amino acid sequence: CASSQDPGGDTQYF.

This rearrangement joins TRBV7-2 to TRBJ2-7; 7 nucleotides agree with TRBD2. CDR1 SGHTA and CDR2 FQGNSA come from the germline V gene. V trimming: 3 bases; J trimming: 3 bases; junction bases outside the gene matches: 5. The CDR3 has 14 amino acids. CDR3 loop: CASSLGGTFYEQYF. Here the CDR3 DNA reads TGTGCCAGCAGCTTGGGGGGGACTTTCTACGAGCAGTACTTC.

This chain links TRBV6-1 with TRBJ2-3; D possibly corresponds to TRBD2 (5 bases). This CDR3 is built from 12 residues. The germline gives CDR1 MNHNS, CDR2 SASEGT. Trimming removed 1 base at V and 12 bases at J, with 11 bases between. The CDR3 nucleotides are TGTGCCAGCAGTGAAGTGGGGAGCTCCCAGTATTTT. As protein: CASSEVGSSQYF.